The 2 T cell receptor beta chains presented below share a single source sample, sequenced in a study of regulatory T cells in long-lasting Graves disease. CDR3 regions were amplified by Arm-PCR using iRepertoire HTBI primers to build TCR beta libraries. TCRdb called the multiplex PCR reads again in MiXCR, with one record for every CDR3 protein. The sample records approximately 400,000 distinct CDR3 sequences, approximately 25% being singletons. Time point here: persistent/refractory GD, antithyroid drugs over 5 years with positive TRAb. Researchers made the TCR library from RNA that was extracted from PBMCs. Sequenced here: peripheral blood mononuclear cells (PBMCs), sampled when the disease was refractory, from a patient treated with antithyroid drugs. The receptors derive from a woman aged 40 to 50 with Graves disease.

This rearrangement joins TRBV5-1 to TRBJ1-3; D may be TRBD1 (5 bases). V lost 0 bases, J lost 2 bases, and 9 bases lay in between. CDR1 SGHRS and CDR2 YFSETQ come from the germline V gene. This CDR3 comprises 15 residues. This chain's CDR3 is CASSLAAGTGNTIYF. CDR3 in DNA: TGCGCCAGCAGCTTGGCCGCAGGGACTGGAAACACCATATATTTT.

This clonotype was detected only a few times. This chain joins TRBV9 and TRBJ2-7; D unresolved. Germline V gene data show CDR1 as SGDLS and CDR2 as YYNGEE. The CDR3 totals 13 residues. V lost 0 bases, J lost 5 bases, and 9 bases lay in between. CDR3 sequence reads: CASSVALGDEQYF. In nucleotides, the CDR3 is TGTGCCAGCAGCGTAGCCCTTGGGGACGAGCAGTACTTC.